This T cell receptor beta chain was observed in a study of metastatic and nonmetastatic thyroid tumors. Across the study: Peripheral blood and tumor or nodule samples from malignant and benign thyroid patients were compared.

TCRdb re-called clones via MiXCR from the PCR reads. The sample carries some 15,000 clones, more than 25% recorded once. Thyroid surgery was performed in patients who had received no treatment beforehand. With V trimmed by 11 bases and J by 5 bases, 9 bases remained unmatched. Looked up from germline, CDR1 is LNHDA and CDR2 is SQIVND (reference sequence). The CDR3 runs 13 residues. Many counts were recorded for this clone. This chain connects TRBV19 to TRBJ2-1, with TRBD2 matching 7 bases. The material sequenced was tumor tissue. The TCR originated in a female donor with papillary thyroid cancer or a benign thyroid nodule (not recorded which). Some clones in this sample may be carry-over from other donors' samples. CDR3 amino acids: CASGTTLHNEQFF. DNA of the CDR3: TGTGCCTCCGGGACTACCCTCCACAATGAGCAGTTCTTC.